The 6 T cell receptor beta chains listed next were all sequenced from one sample in a study of T cell repertoires in cytomegalovirus infection. TCRdb re-derived calls from the reads in MiXCR, one entry per CDR3 protein. This table holds 200,000 to 250,000 distinct CDR3 sequences, approximately 7% found once. The sequenced sample was PBMCs. Source of these receptors: a human donor in good health (CMV status not recorded). Some clones in this sample may be carry-over from other donors' samples.

This chain links TRBV9 with TRBJ1-1, with D possibly matching TRBD1 (6 bases). The length of the CDR3 is 15 residues. From germline, CDR1 is SGDLS and CDR2 YYNGEE. Trimming left V 0 bases short and J 7 bases short, with 16 bases between. The CDR3 DNA reads TGTGCCAGCAGCGTAGTTGCAGGGGATACCCGTGAAGCTTTCTTT. Amino acids: CASSVVAGDTREAFF. Drawing the rest from reference TRBV9 and TRBJ1-1, the complete variable domain is DSGVTQTPKHLITATGQRVTLRCSPRSGDLSVYWYQQSLDQGLQFLIQYYNGEERAKGNILERFSAQQFPDLHSELNLSSLELGDSALYFCASSVVAGDTREAFFGQGTRLTVV.

At least ten counts were recorded for this clonotype. V and J are TRBV18 and TRBJ1-2, with D possibly matching TRBD1 (5 bases). The CDR3 covers 12 residues. The V gene lost 2 bases and the J gene lost 6 bases, with 7 bases spanning the gap. Germline V gives CDR1 KGHSH, CDR2 LQKENI. The CDR3 bases are TGTGCCAGCTCACCAATAGGGGATGGCTACACCTTC. This sequence encodes CASSPIGDGYTF.

This clonotype was observed at least ten times. The rearrangement joins TRBV7-9 to TRBJ2-7; D is possibly TRBD1 (5 bases). Germline CDR1 is SEHNR and CDR2 is FQNEAQ (reference sequence). V was pared by 3 bases and J by 1 base, with 13 bases between. The CDR3 totals 15 residues. The CDR3 DNA reads as TGTGCCAGCAGCTTGACAGCCACTCTATCCTACGAGCAGTACTTC. This sequence encodes CASSLTATLSYEQYF.

Many counts were recorded for this clonotype. V and J are TRBV20-1 and TRBJ2-7, with 9 positions matching TRBD1. The junction had 9 bases not matched to a gene; V was cut back by 6 bases and J by 0 bases. The CDR3 spans 15 residues. From germline, CDR1 is DFQATT and CDR2 SNEGSKA (reference sequence). CDR3 coding DNA: TGCAGTGCAGGGGAGACAGGGGGTGCCTCCTACGAGCAGTACTTC. Protein: CSAGETGGASYEQYF.

This clonotype was seen at least ten times. CDR3 sequence: CASSLEGGGGGTEAFF. CDR3 DNA sequence: TGTGCCAGCAGCTTAGAAGGTGGCGGGGGAGGCACTGAAGCTTTCTTT. The chain couples TRBV7-9 to TRBJ1-1; weak D call: TRBD1 (5 bases). V was clipped by 1 base and J by 4 bases, with 16 bases between them. The V gene's germline CDR1 is SEHNR and CDR2 FQNEAQ (reference sequence). This CDR3 is 16 amino acids long. The full variable domain, rest sourced from reference TRBV7-9 and TRBJ1-1, is DTGVSQNPRHKITKRGQNVTFRCDPISEHNRLYWYRQTLGQGPEFLTYFQNEAQLEKSRLLSDRFSAERPKGSFSTLEIQRTEQGDSAMYLCASSLEGGGGGTEAFFGQGTRLTVV.

In its sample, this clonotype was seen many times. The V call is TRBV20-1, the J call TRBJ1-2; 8 bases agree with TRBD1. V lost 0 bases, J lost 8 bases, and 5 bases stayed unmatched. CDR3 length: 13 residues. Germline CDR1 DFQATT, CDR2 SNEGSKA (reference sequence). CDR3 residues: CSARDYAGGGYTF. CDR3 coding DNA: TGCAGTGCTAGAGATTATGCAGGGGGCGGCTACACCTTC.